A single sample is the source of the 29 T cell receptor beta chains below, sequenced in a study of T cells in Graves' hyperthyroidism and ophthalmopathy. The TCR beta CDR3 regions underwent amplification using RNA transcripts as the source. The TCR CDR3 first-round RT-PCR relied on the HTBI primer set. TCRdb independently ran MiXCR on the multiplex PCR reads; one entry per CDR3 protein. This sample has 660,000 or so distinct CDR3 sequences; 45% occur once, and the top ten carry about 7.2%. The sequenced sample consisted of peripheral blood or thyroid tissue (not recorded which). These receptors were taken from an adult man with Graves' disease, either hyperthyroidism or ophthalmopathy (not recorded which).

As concerns this clonotype: A read error may be the cause here, since a much bigger clone is one base away. This rearrangement joins TRBV25-1 to TRBJ2-7; D is possibly TRBD2 (5 bases). The CDR3 has 16 residues. Germline CDR1 is MGHDK and CDR2 is SYGVNS. The DNA of the CDR3 is TGTGCCATCAGTCCAGAGGGTGTCCTGAGCTCCTACGAGCAGCACTTC. It codes for CAISPEGVLSSYEQHF.

The chain is built from TRBV5-1 and TRBJ1-1; perhaps TRBD1 as D (5 bases). Germline V gives CDR1 SGHRS, CDR2 YFSETQ. V was cut by 0 bases and J by 1 base, with 10 bases left in between. The CDR3 is 15 amino acids. The CDR3 bases are TGCGCCAGCAGCTTGGAGGCAGGGCCGAACACTGAAGCTTTCTTT. Protein: CASSLEAGPNTEAFF.

The chain recombines TRBV20-1 with TRBJ2-2; 15 bases line up with TRBD2. CDR3 length: 16 amino acids. The V gene's germline CDR1 is DFQATT and CDR2 SNEGSKA (reference sequence). V was clipped by 3 bases and J by 2 bases; unmatched bases: 1. CDR3 bases: TGCAGTGCTAGGGGACTAGCGGGAGGTAACACCGGGGAGCTGTTTTTT. Its protein is CSARGLAGGNTGELFF.

V usage is TRBV7-9 and J usage is TRBJ2-7, with 7 bases matching TRBD1. The CDR3 totals 12 residues. The germline gives CDR1 SEHNR, CDR2 FQNEAQ (reference sequence). V lost 3 bases and J lost 7; bases outside the gene matches: 3. CDR3 sequence (DNA): TGTGCCAGCAGCTTCCGGGACAGTGAGCAGTACTTC. Its translation: CASSFRDSEQYF. The full variable domain, in which reference TRBV7-9 and TRBJ2-7 provide the parts outside the CDR3, is DTGVSQNPRHKITKRGQNVTFRCDPISEHNRLYWYRQTLGQGPEFLTYFQNEAQLEKSRLLSDRFSAERPKGSFSTLEIQRTEQGDSAMYLCASSFRDSEQYFGPGTRLTVT.

The chain uses TRBV6-5 and TRBJ2-7; the match to TRBD1 covers 8 bases. This CDR3 spans 14 amino acids. Germline-derived CDR1 and CDR2 are MNHEY and SVGAGI. With V trimmed by 5 bases and J by 1 base, 4 bases remained unmatched. The CDR3 DNA is TGTGCCAGCAGTGCCTACAGGGGGTCCTACGAGCAGTACTTC. Protein sequence: CASSAYRGSYEQYF.

This clonotype occurred many times. The chain is built from TRBV10-3 and TRBJ1-6; 12 bases agree with TRBD1. Per the germline V gene, CDR1 is ENHRY and CDR2 is SYGVKD. V dropped 10 bases and J dropped 11; count of bases not matched to a gene: 6. The CDR3 spans 13 residues. CDR3 protein: CASGTGGRAPLHF. DNA of the CDR3: TGTGCCAGCGGGACAGGGGGCAGGGCACCCCTCCACTTT.

V is TRBV20-1 and J is TRBJ2-7; D is perhaps TRBD1 (6 bases). The CDR3 consists of 15 residues. In germline, CDR1 is DFQATT, CDR2 SNEGSKA (reference sequence). Deletions cut 0 bases from V and 0 bases from J, with 12 bases between. The CDR3: CSARDYTGPSYEQYF. The CDR3 DNA is TGCAGTGCTAGAGATTATACAGGGCCCTCCTACGAGCAGTACTTC.

This clonotype was seen just once. The chain joins TRBV25-1 to TRBJ1-3, with 8 nucleotides matching TRBD1. Losses at the gene ends were 3 bases for V and 3 bases for J; bases not matched to a gene: 7. CDR1 is MGHDK and CDR2 is SYGVNS in the germline V gene. This CDR3 spans 16 amino acids. The CDR3 reads CASSDRQGIIGNTIYF. Written as DNA, the CDR3 is TGTGCCAGCAGTGATCGACAGGGGATCATTGGAAACACCATATATTTT.

This clonotype was found a few times. This chain links TRBV9 with TRBJ2-7, with 9 bases that match TRBD2. The CDR3 spans 15 residues. Trimming removed 5 bases from V and 3 bases from J; junction bases left unmatched: 9. Germline V gene data show CDR1 as SGDLS and CDR2 as YYNGEE. The CDR3 nucleotides are TGTGCCAGCAGTTACACGACTAGCGGAGACTACGAGCAGTACTTC. This translates into CASSYTTSGDYEQYF.

This clonotype appeared a few times. A much more abundant neighbour one base away suggests this may be a read error. This chain joins TRBV7-4 and TRBJ1-2; TRBD1 matches 8 bases. Germline V CDR1 and CDR2: SGHVT, SQSDAQ. This CDR3 is 12 amino acids long. J lost 8 bases, V lost 4 bases, and 3 bases had no gene match. The CDR3 here is CASSYGQGGYTF. The CDR3 coding sequence is TGTGCCAGCAGCTACGGACAGGGCGGCTACACCTTC. Full variable domain (rest looked up from reference TRBV7-4 and TRBJ1-2): GAGVSQSPRYKVAKRGRDVALRCDSISGHVTLYWYRQTLGQGSEVLTYSQSDAQRDKSGRPSGRFSAERPERSVSTLKIQRTEQGDSAVYLCASSYGQGGYTFGSGTRLTVV.

The V and J genes are TRBV25-1 and TRBJ1-1; 7 bases are a match to TRBD1. V lost 2 bases, J lost 4 bases, and 4 bases stayed unmatched. Per germline, CDR1 MGHDK and CDR2 SYGVNS. The CDR3 consists of 14 residues. CDR3 sequence (DNA): TGTGCCAGCAGTGAACCGACAGGGAGCACTGAAGCTTTCTTT. Protein: CASSEPTGSTEAFF.

The sample holds many counts of this clonotype. The genes are TRBV7-9 and TRBJ1-6; TRBD1 might be the D (5 bases). Germline CDR1 and CDR2: SEHNR and FQNEAQ (reference sequence). V was trimmed by 6 bases and J by 7 bases, leaving 13 bases between them. The CDR3 extends over 14 amino acids. The CDR3: CASRPTGSNSPLHF. The CDR3 DNA sequence: TGTGCCAGCAGGCCTACAGGCTCAAATTCACCCCTCCACTTT.

For the CDR3, the DNA is TGTGCCAGGAGCCAGGGGGGGAAGCAGTACTTC. As protein: CARSQGGKQYF. The gene calls are TRBV7-2 and TRBJ2-7; D is tentatively TRBD1 or TRBD2 (7 bases each). This CDR3 has 11 residues. Trimming took 9 bases from V and 8 from J, leaving 14 bases between them. CDR1 and CDR2 (germline): SGHTA, FQGNSA. Full variable domain (rest looked up from reference TRBV7-2 and TRBJ2-7): GAGVSQSPSNKVTEKGKDVELRCDPISGHTALYWYRQSLGQGLEFLIYFQGNSAPDKSGLPSDRFSAERTGGSVSTLTIQRTQQEDSAVYLCARSQGGKQYFGPGTRLTVT.

J is TRBJ1-5 and V is TRBV7-8; D gene unclear. Trimming took 4 bases from V and 1 from J, leaving 11 bases between them. This CDR3 is 15 amino acids long. Germline CDR1 and CDR2: SGHVS and FQNEAQ. CDR3: CASSSRRKSNQPQHF. The CDR3 coding sequence is TGTGCCAGCAGCTCTAGGCGTAAGAGCAATCAGCCCCAGCATTTT.

The genes are TRBV19 and TRBJ2-3; TRBD2 agrees at 9 bases. The V and J ends lost 4 bases and 1 base, in that order; junction bases with no gene match: 0. The germline gives CDR1 LNHDA, CDR2 SQIVND (reference sequence). The CDR3 covers 14 residues. This CDR3 reads CASSTSGGTDTQYF. The DNA for the CDR3 is TGTGCCAGTAGTACTAGCGGGGGCACAGATACGCAGTATTTT.

In its sample, this clonotype was seen a few times. The chain couples TRBV20-1 to TRBJ2-7; 13 nucleotides agree with TRBD2. The CDR3 is 15 residues long. Germline V gene data show CDR1 as DFQATT and CDR2 as SNEGSKA (reference sequence). V lost 3 bases, J lost 4 bases, and 6 bases stayed unmatched. The CDR3 loop is CSASPWTSGSYEQYF. CDR3 DNA: TGCAGTGCTAGTCCCTGGACTAGCGGGAGTTACGAGCAGTACTTC.

V and J are TRBV2 and TRBJ1-6; D gene ambiguous. Germline V gene data show CDR1 as SNHLY and CDR2 as FYNNEI. There are 14 residues in the CDR3. Trimming left V 6 bases short and J 8 bases short, with 14 bases between. The CDR3 DNA is TGTGCCAGCAGGCGGAGGGTTGTAGATTCACCCCTCCACTTT. Protein sequence: CASRRRVVDSPLHF.

This sequence joins TRBV20-1 and TRBJ2-2; the D gene could be TRBD1 or TRBD2 (6 bases each). The CDR3 contains 13 residues. Germline V CDR1 and CDR2: DFQATT, SNEGSKA (reference sequence). V lost 5 bases to trimming and J lost 3 bases, with 10 bases between them. CDR3 region: CSAGGPHTGELFF. CDR3 sequence (DNA): TGCAGTGCTGGGGGGCCCCACACCGGGGAGCTGTTTTTT.

V gene TRBV20-1 combines with J gene TRBJ2-6; weak D call: TRBD2 (5 bases). CDR1 and CDR2 from the germline V gene are DFQATT and SNEGSKA (reference sequence). V shed 1 base and J shed 4 bases, with 11 bases lying between them. The CDR3 covers 15 residues. The DNA for the CDR3 is TGCAGTGCTAGAGCCCCGGGATCAGGGGCCAACGTCCTGACTTTC. Translation gives CSARAPGSGANVLTF.

The V and J genes are TRBV5-1 and TRBJ2-6, with 7 bases fitting TRBD1. The length of the CDR3 is 14 residues. Germline values: CDR1 SGHRS, CDR2 YFSETQ. J gave up 8 bases and V 0 bases, and 2 bases lay outside the gene matches. DNA of the CDR3: TGCGCCAGCAGCTTGGTGACAGGGTCCAACGTCCTGACTTTC. Its translation: CASSLVTGSNVLTF. Filled out from reference TRBV5-1 and TRBJ2-6, the complete variable domain reads KAGVTQTPRYLIKTRGQQVTLSCSPISGHRSVSWYQQTPGQGLQFLFEYFSETQRNKGNFPGRFSGRQFSNSRSEMNVSTLELGDSALYLCASSLVTGSNVLTFGAGSRLTVL.

This clonotype was observed at least ten times. The rearrangement links TRBV9 to TRBJ1-1; possible D gene TRBD1, 6 bases. The V gene's germline CDR1 is SGDLS and CDR2 YYNGEE. This CDR3 is built from 15 residues. Trimming removed 3 bases at V and 3 bases at J, with 15 bases between. The CDR3 protein is CASSGSGTWDTEAFF. In nucleotides, the CDR3 is TGTGCCAGCAGCGGTAGTGGGACATGGGACACTGAAGCTTTCTTT. Supplemented by reference TRBV9 and TRBJ1-1, the full variable domain reads DSGVTQTPKHLITATGQRVTLRCSPRSGDLSVYWYQQSLDQGLQFLIQYYNGEERAKGNILERFSAQQFPDLHSELNLSSLELGDSALYFCASSGSGTWDTEAFFGQGTRLTVV.

This clonotype has a single count. The chain has TRBV6-5 and TRBJ2-6, with a tentative D call TRBD1 (5 bases). This CDR3 has 18 amino acids. CDR1 is MNHEY, CDR2 SVGAGI, per germline. Deletions cut 0 bases from V and 4 bases from J, with 16 bases between. The CDR3 loop is CASSYSGQGGDGANVLTF. DNA of the CDR3: TGTGCCAGCAGTTACTCTGGGCAGGGTGGCGACGGGGCCAACGTCCTGACTTTC.

The V and J genes are TRBV7-8 and TRBJ1-2; possibly TRBD1 for D (5 bases). Trimming shortened V by 5 bases and J by 7 bases, and 23 bases separated the two germline ends. In germline, CDR1 is SGHVS, CDR2 FQNEAQ. The CDR3 has 16 residues. As DNA, the CDR3 is TGTGCCAGCAGCCCGCCCCGGGGCAGCTCCGTTGCTGGCTACACCTTC. It yields the protein CASSPPRGSSVAGYTF.

About this clonotype itself: This sequence may be a read error, since a much larger clone differs from it by one base. The V and J genes are TRBV2 and TRBJ1-4; TRBD1 might be the D (6 bases). Germline assignment: CDR1 SNHLY and CDR2 FYNNEI. Trimming took off 4 bases at V and 7 bases at J, with 7 bases between the two ends. This CDR3 is 12 amino acids long. The CDR3 DNA sequence: TGTGCCAGCAGTGCCAGGGGTGAAAAACTGTTTTTT. Translation: CASSARGEKLFF.

This clonotype was found a few times. A junction end diverges from the germline sequence, so it may reflect a read error. The genes are TRBV4-1 and TRBJ2-7; 9 nucleotides match TRBD2. The CDR3 is made up of 14 amino acids. From germline, CDR1 is MGHRA and CDR2 YSYEKL. Here the CDR3 DNA reads TGTGCCAGCAGCCAGTTAGCGGGAGCGTACGAGCAGTACTTC. As protein: CASSQLAGAYEQYF.

This clonotype was detected once. The V gene is TRBV15, the J gene TRBJ1-1; D is unresolved. Germline CDR1 reads LNHNV; CDR2 reads YYDKDF (reference sequence). The V gene lost 3 bases and the J gene lost 3 bases, with 17 bases spanning the gap. The CDR3 extends over 16 amino acids. CDR3 sequence reads: CATSSPVTDWHTEAFF. The CDR3 coding sequence is TGTGCCACCAGCAGCCCTGTAACCGACTGGCACACTGAAGCTTTCTTT. Based on the CDR3 plus reference TRBV15 and TRBJ1-1, the full variable domain is DAMVIQNPRYQVTQFGKPVTLSCSQTLNHNVMYWYQQKSSQAPKLLFHYYDKDFNNEADTPDNFQSRRPNTSFCFLDIRSPGLGDTAMYLCATSSPVTDWHTEAFFGQGTRLTVV.

V usage is TRBV16 and J usage is TRBJ1-2, with a possible D match to TRBD1 (6 bases). The CDR3 totals 14 residues. Germline-derived CDR1 and CDR2 are KGHSY and FQNENV. Deletions cut 0 bases from V and 6 bases from J, with 11 bases between. The CDR3 is CASSQSGTGNGYTF. The DNA for the CDR3 is TGTGCCAGCAGCCAATCAGGCACAGGGAATGGCTACACCTTC.

This clonotype was counted many times. The V gene is TRBV7-6, the J gene TRBJ2-5; perhaps TRBD1 as D (6 bases). The CDR3 consists of 14 residues. Germline CDR1 is SGHVS and CDR2 is FNYEAQ. V lost 1 base and J 3 bases, leaving 9 bases between the germline ends. CDR3: CASSLEAGEETQYF. Here the CDR3 DNA reads TGTGCCAGCAGCTTAGAGGCAGGGGAAGAGACCCAGTACTTC.

This clonotype was recorded many times. The chain uses TRBV15 and TRBJ2-7; the D call may be TRBD1 or TRBD2 (5 bases each). Germline CDR1 reads LNHNV; CDR2 reads YYDKDF (reference sequence). V lost 5 bases and J lost 0, with 14 bases in between. The CDR3 has 15 amino acids. This CDR3 is CATSEGWGSSYEQYF. The CDR3 DNA is TGTGCCACCAGCGAAGGCTGGGGGAGCTCCTACGAGCAGTACTTC.